The rows below give T cell receptor beta chains drawn from one sample of a study of blood T cell repertoires in COVID-19. Sequencing used immunoSEQ multiplex PCR; TCRdb keeps in-frame clones, though not all of them. Here the sample spans 250,000 to 350,000 clones, about 86% being singletons. The sequencing sample was made of peripheral blood. The receptors derive from a woman between 65 and 79 years old with COVID-19, enrolled during active disease. CDR3s include the opening cysteine and the closing phenylalanine or tryptophan. A D gene is named only where the DNA matches it firmly. Size is omitted from some rows. Given values are once, few, many or a class for expanded clones.

CASSLDKSNQPQHF,TGTGCCAGCAGTTTGGACAAGAGCAATCAGCCCCAGCATTTT,TRBJ1-5,TRBV6-5,-,-
CASSLVTTNLPRTEAFF,TGCGCCAGCAGCTTAGTCACTACAAACCTCCCGAGGACTGAAGCTTTCTTT,TRBJ1-1,TRBV5-1,-,-
CASSFTGTGELFF,TGTGCCAGCAGTTTCACGGGCACCGGGGAGCTGTTTTTT,TRBJ2-2,TRBV12-3/TRBV12-4,-,-
CASSQDRGASDTQYF,TGCGCCAGCAGCCAAGATCGTGGGGCGTCGGATACGCAGTATTTT,TRBJ2-3,TRBV4-1,-,-
CASSLSGGAETQYF,TGTGCCAGCAGCCTTAGCGGGGGGGCGGAGACCCAGTACTTC,TRBJ2-5,TRBV9,-,TRBD2
CASGLPRDNEQFF,TGTGCCAGCGGCCTGCCCCGGGACAATGAGCAGTTCTTC,TRBJ2-1,TRBV27,-,-
CASSKSDRTSGGSSYNEQFF,TGTGCCAGCAGCAAATCTGATAGGACTAGCGGGGGAAGCTCCTACAATGAGCAGTTCTTC,TRBJ2-1,TRBV21-1,-,-
CASSLDPWTGSWTEAFF,TGTGCCAGCAGCTTAGATCCCTGGACAGGGTCTTGGACTGAAGCTTTCTTT,TRBJ1-1,TRBV11-2,-,TRBD1
CASSFLQGMNTGELFF,TGTGCCAGCAGCTTTCTGCAGGGGATGAACACCGGGGAGCTGTTTTTT,TRBJ2-2,TRBV5-6,few,-
CASSLEARSSYEQYF,TGTGCCAGCAGCTTAGAAGCGAGGAGCTCCTACGAGCAGTACTTC,TRBJ2-7,TRBV7-9,many,-
CASRGSNTGELFF,TGTGCCAGCCGCGGATCGAACACCGGGGAGCTGTTTTTT,TRBJ2-2,TRBV6-5,once,-
CAFLSRGWDEKLFF,TGTGCCTTCCTGTCCAGGGGATGGGATGAAAAACTGTTTTTT,TRBJ1-4,TRBV30,-,-
CASSYKSASGGALYEQYF,TGTGCCAGCAGCTATAAAAGTGCAAGCGGGGGGGCTCTGTACGAGCAGTACTTC,TRBJ2-7,TRBV7-2,-,TRBD2
CASSPNAGGNTGELFF,TGTGCCAGCAGCCCGAATGCGGGGGGGAACACCGGGGAGCTGTTTTTT,TRBJ2-2,TRBV13,many,TRBD2
CAISESPGIAYEQYF,TGTGCCATCAGTGAGTCGCCAGGGATCGCCTACGAGCAGTACTTC,TRBJ2-7,TRBV10-3,-,-
CASSLEQGSSYEQYF,TGTGCCAGCAGCTTAGAGCAGGGTAGCTCCTACGAGCAGTACTTC,TRBJ2-7,TRBV7-8,-,-
CAWSPRRGAETQYF,TGTGCCTGGAGTCCTCGTCGGGGGGCAGAGACCCAGTACTTC,TRBJ2-5,TRBV30,-,-
CASSLGTGGLNEKLFF,TGTGCCAGCAGCTTGGGAACAGGGGGGTTAAATGAAAAACTGTTTTTT,TRBJ1-4,TRBV5-6,once,TRBD1
CASSFVSGGYEQYF,TGTGCCAGCAGCTTTGTCAGCGGCGGCTACGAGCAGTACTTC,TRBJ2-7,TRBV5-6,-,-
CASSEGDRVREKLFF,TGCGCCAGCAGTGAGGGAGACAGGGTACGTGAAAAACTGTTTTTT,TRBJ1-4,TRBV10-2,-,TRBD1
CASSLGGRVYEQFF,TGCGCCAGCAGCTTGGGGGGGCGCGTCTATGAGCAGTTCTTC,TRBJ2-1,TRBV5-1,-,-
CAWSVPGYGYTF,TGTGCCTGGAGTGTACCCGGTTATGGCTACACCTTC,TRBJ1-2,TRBV30,once,-
CASSSPDSSYGYTF,TGTGCCAGCAGTTCCCCGGACAGTTCCTATGGCTACACCTTC,TRBJ1-2,TRBV28,-,-
CASSFGGRVNSPLHF,TGCGCCAGCAGCTTCGGGGGACGGGTTAATTCACCCCTCCACTTT,TRBJ1-6,TRBV5-1,-,-
CAGGAGGETQYF,TGTGCCGGGGGAGCGGGAGGAGAGACCCAGTACTTC,TRBJ2-5,TRBV7-8,-,TRBD2